This T cell receptor beta chain was found in a study of blood T cell repertoires in COVID-19. Whole-study context: T cells, B-cell-depleted T cells, or PBMCs provided the cDNA or gDNA that served as material.

The protocol was immunoSEQ multiplex PCR, while the TCRdb copy is restricted to in-frame clones and leaves out a portion. The table lists about 170,000 clones, about 80% of them singletons. There are 18 residues in the CDR3. The J segment lost 4 bases and the V segment lost 3 bases, leaving 12 bases of the junction unmatched. Germline CDR1 reads SGHVS; CDR2 reads FNYEAQ. Sample: peripheral blood. The chain has TRBV7-6 and TRBJ2-5; TRBD2 agrees at 12 bases. This receptor was taken from a woman older than 75 with acute or convalescent COVID-19. DNA for the CDR3: TGTGCCAGCAGCTTCCCCGGGACTAGCGGGCCACCGGGAGAGACCCAGTACTTC. This translates into CASSFPGTSGPPGETQYF.